These 30 T cell receptor beta chains were all obtained from the same sample, sequenced in a study of blood T cells in healthy people across ages. A second roughly 7 to 12 cycle PCR used barcoded and J-beta primers. TCRdb itself ran the 5' RACE reads through MiXCR, one entry per CDR3 protein. Among 700,000 or so distinct CDR3 sequences listed, around 43% were seen once. Sequences were obtained from blood. The receptors were gathered from a man of 80 years or more in good health.

V gene TRBV27 combines with J gene TRBJ2-7; 7 bases agree with TRBD1. The assigned J gene may be wrong: the sequence end matches TRBJ2-5 better. Per the germline V gene, CDR1 is MNHEY and CDR2 is SMNVEV (reference sequence). CDR3 size: 15 residues. The CDR3 protein is CASRTNRGSWETQYF. The CDR3 nucleotides are TGTGCCAGCAGGACTAACAGGGGTAGTTGGGAGACCCAGTACTTC.

V gene TRBV7-2 combines with J gene TRBJ2-5; 11 nucleotides align to TRBD2. Looked up from germline, CDR1 is SGHTA and CDR2 is FQGNSA. Trimming removed 3 bases from V and 5 bases from J; junction bases left unmatched: 2. CDR3 length equals 14 residues. CDR3 nucleotide sequence: TGTGCCAGCAGCTTGACTAGCGGGATGGAGACCCAGTACTTC. Amino acids: CASSLTSGMETQYF.

This clonotype was counted only a few times. This CDR3 is CASSYKDEQYF. The DNA for the CDR3 is TGTGCCAGCAGTTACAAGGACGAGCAGTACTTC. The chain is built from TRBV6-2 or TRBV6-3 and TRBJ2-7; D gene uncertain. Trimming removed 2 bases at V and 5 bases at J, with 4 bases between. Germline V gene sequence: CDR1 MNHEY, CDR2 SVGEGT. This CDR3 region has 11 residues.

This clonotype showed up just a few times. The genes are TRBV5-1 and TRBJ2-7, with TRBD1 matching 9 bases. J gave up 6 bases and V 5 bases, and 12 bases lay outside the gene matches. The CDR3 loop spans 15 amino acids. Looked up from germline, CDR1 is SGHRS and CDR2 is YFSETQ. The CDR3 DNA is TGCGCCAGCAGTACCGGGACAGGGCCCCTTGTCGAGCAGTACTTC. Encoded protein: CASSTGTGPLVEQYF.

V and J are TRBV9 and TRBJ2-1; 10 bases line up with TRBD2. Losses at the gene ends were 5 bases for V and 1 base for J; bases not matched to a gene: 6. The CDR3 consists of 16 residues. The germline gives CDR1 SGDLS, CDR2 YYNGEE. The DNA of the CDR3 is TGTGCCAGCAGTGAAATGACTAGCGGGTCCTACAATGAGCAGTTCTTC. It is translated as CASSEMTSGSYNEQFF.

This clonotype was detected a few times. This rearrangement joins TRBV6-2 or TRBV6-3 to TRBJ2-7; no firm D call. This CDR3 region has 13 residues. V was cut by 6 bases and J by 5 bases, with 14 bases left in between. The germline V gene encodes CDR1 MNHEY and CDR2 SVGEGT. As DNA, the CDR3 is TGTGCCAGCAGCCTGATTAGACAACACGAGCAGTACTTC. This encodes CASSLIRQHEQYF.

This clonotype was counted ten times or more. The rearrangement uses TRBV5-1 and TRBJ2-7; no reliable D call. V shed 4 bases and J shed 2 bases, with 4 bases lying between them. Germline V gene sequence: CDR1 SGHRS, CDR2 YFSETQ. CDR3 length equals 11 residues. CDR3: CASSPTYEQYF. The DNA for the CDR3 is TGCGCCAGCAGCCCCACCTACGAGCAGTACTTC.

In the case of this clonotype: With a much larger clone just one base away, this may be a read error. This chain connects TRBV11-2 to TRBJ1-2; D unclear. The ends were cut back, 5 bases at V and 4 bases at J, with 17 bases in the middle. Germline V gene data show CDR1 as SGHAT and CDR2 as FQNNGV. The CDR3 totals 15 residues. The CDR3 nucleotides are TGTGCCAGCAGCCCGGGCCGGGAGGCCCCCTATGGCTACACCTTC. Translating it yields CASSPGREAPYGYTF.

The chain recombines TRBV7-3 with TRBJ2-3, with 11 nucleotides matching TRBD2. The CDR3 consists of 16 residues. The trim removed 5 bases at V and 1 base at J, leaving 5 bases unmatched. Germline CDR1 and CDR2: SGHTA and FQGTGA. Here the CDR3 reads CASSVGLAAGTDTQYF. DNA for the CDR3: TGTGCCAGCAGCGTGGGACTAGCGGCGGGCACAGATACGCAGTATTTT. The whole variable domain, remainder taken from reference TRBV7-3 and TRBJ2-3, is GAGVSQTPSNKVTEKGKYVELRCDPISGHTALYWYRQSLGQGPEFLIYFQGTGAADDSGLPNDRFFAVRPEGSVSTLKIQRTERGDSAVYLCASSVGLAAGTDTQYFGPGTRLTVL.

The chain links TRBV7-2 to TRBJ2-5, with D unresolved. Germline lookup yields CDR1 SGHTA and CDR2 FQGNSA. The CDR3 is made up of 14 amino acids. With 1 base removed from V and 1 base from J, the gap between germline ends came to 7 bases. This chain's CDR3 is CASSLGVFQETQYF. In nucleotides, the CDR3 is TGTGCCAGCAGCTTAGGGGTATTCCAAGAGACCCAGTACTTC.

This clonotype appeared many times. V usage is TRBV15 and J usage is TRBJ2-5; D may correspond to TRBD1 or TRBD2 (5 bases each). The CDR3 consists of 16 residues. Trimming pared 3 bases from V and 1 base from J, leaving 15 bases between. In germline, CDR1 is LNHNV, CDR2 YYDKDF (reference sequence). In DNA form, the CDR3 reads TGTGCCACCAGCAGTCTGGGGGAGAGGGTCCAAGAGACCCAGTACTTC. Protein: CATSSLGERVQETQYF. Looking up the rest from reference TRBV15 and TRBJ2-5 gives the full variable domain: DAMVIQNPRYQVTQFGKPVTLSCSQTLNHNVMYWYQQKSSQAPKLLFHYYDKDFNNEADTPDNFQSRRPNTSFCFLDIRSPGLGDTAMYLCATSSLGERVQETQYFGPGTRLLVL.

This clonotype was picked up a small number of times. The CDR3 protein is CSANPNPDTQYF. The CDR3 DNA sequence: TGCAGTGCTAACCCAAATCCAGATACGCAGTATTTT. The rearrangement links TRBV20-1 to TRBJ2-3; no definite D call. Germline CDR1 reads DFQATT; CDR2 reads SNEGSKA (reference sequence). The CDR3 runs 12 residues. Between the trimmed V and J ends, which lost 4 bases and 4 bases, there was a span of 9 bases.

In its sample, this clonotype was seen a few times. The chain combines TRBV2 with TRBJ2-2, with D unclear. The V end was cut by 0 bases, the J end by 1 base, with 3 bases between. The CDR3 loop spans 14 amino acids. Germline lookup yields CDR1 SNHLY and CDR2 FYNNEI. The CDR3 nucleotides read TGTGCCAGCAGTGAAGCGGAGAACACCGGGGAGCTGTTTTTT. It encodes CASSEAENTGELFF. Drawing the rest from reference TRBV2 and TRBJ2-2, the complete variable domain is EPEVTQTPSHQVTQMGQEVILRCVPISNHLYFYWYRQILGQKVEFLVSFYNNEISEKSEIFDDQFSVERPDGSNFTLKIRSTKLEDSAMYFCASSEAENTGELFFGEGSRLTVL.

The chain combines TRBV20-1 with TRBJ2-1; D may be TRBD1 or TRBD2 (6 bases each). Germline values: CDR1 DFQATT, CDR2 SNEGSKA (reference sequence). V was shortened by 6 bases and J by 6 bases, with 15 bases between the two germline ends. The CDR3 is 13 amino acids. The CDR3 bases are TGCAGTGCCAGGGACGGGGGCCGCAATGAGCAGTTCTTC. It specifies CSARDGGRNEQFF.

As to this clonotype: A much larger clone sits a single nucleotide away, making a read error possible. In DNA, the CDR3 is TGCAGTGCTAGTGAAGGAAGCGATCAGCCCCAGCATTTT. Its protein product is CSASEGSDQPQHF. The chain joins TRBV20-1 to TRBJ1-5; D uncertain. V lost 3 bases and J 5 bases, leaving 11 bases between the germline ends. The CDR3 length is 13 residues. CDR1 and CDR2 (germline): DFQATT, SNEGSKA (reference sequence).

The V and J genes are TRBV27 and TRBJ2-3, with TRBD1 identical over 7 bases. CDR3 length: 16 residues. The V and J ends lost 4 bases and 2 bases, in that order; junction bases with no gene match: 9. CDR1 is MNHEY, CDR2 SMNVEV, per germline (reference sequence). The CDR3 protein is CASSSGQSRFTDTQYF. DNA of the CDR3: TGTGCCAGCAGTTCGGGACAGTCAAGGTTCACAGATACGCAGTATTTT.

A remark on this clonotype: Its ends do not fully match the called genes, so a read error is possible. The chain has TRBV12-3 or TRBV12-4 and TRBJ1-2; possibly TRBD1 for D (6 bases). The length of the CDR3 is 14 residues. CDR3 protein: CARSLDAGVDGYTF. For the CDR3, the DNA is TGTGCCCGCAGTTTAGATGCAGGGGTGGATGGCTACACCTTC.

This chain links TRBV20-1 with TRBJ2-7, with 7 bases matching TRBD2. The germline V gene encodes CDR1 DFQATT and CDR2 SNEGSKA (reference sequence). V shed 2 bases, J shed 2 bases, and the junction held 6 bases outside the gene matches. CDR3 length equals 14 residues. The CDR3 protein is CSARRSGTTYEQYF. The CDR3 nucleotides read TGCAGTGCTAGAAGGAGCGGGACGACCTACGAGCAGTACTTC.

V is TRBV3-1 and J is TRBJ1-4, with D unclear. The ends were cut back, 7 bases at V and 6 bases at J, with 12 bases in the middle. The CDR3 is 13 residues long. CDR1 and CDR2 from the germline V gene are LGHDT and YNNKEL (reference sequence). The CDR3 DNA is TGTGCCAGCATGGGTGAGGGCTATGAAAAACTGTTTTTT. Translation gives CASMGEGYEKLFF.

This chain uses TRBV7-9 with TRBJ2-7; D ambiguous. The closer fit of TRBJ2-5 to the DNA end suggests the J call may be wrong. The germline V gene has CDR1 SEHNR and CDR2 FQNEAQ (reference sequence). The CDR3 sequence is 13 residues long. The CDR3 nucleotides are TGTGCCAGCAAAGCCCAGAGCAGAGAGACCCAGTACTTC. The encoded protein is CASKAQSRETQYF.

The chain combines TRBV3-1 with TRBJ1-1; no clear D. Trimming left V 1 base short and J 1 base short, with 4 bases between. CDR3 length equals 13 residues. Germline V gene lookup returns CDR1 LGHDT and CDR2 YNNKEL (reference sequence). The CDR3 loop is CASSQAENTEAFF. The CDR3 DNA sequence: TGTGCCAGCAGCCAAGCGGAGAACACTGAAGCTTTCTTT.

This clonotype came up a few times. This chain joins TRBV12-3 or TRBV12-4 and TRBJ2-7; 7 nucleotides align to TRBD1. V trimming: 8 bases; J trimming: 2 bases; junction bases outside the gene matches: 9. CDR3 length: 14 amino acids. The CDR3 DNA follows: TGTGCCAGCGGGAAAAGACAGGGCGCCTACGAGCAGTACTTC. This encodes CASGKRQGAYEQYF.

This clonotype was observed a few times. The chain links TRBV28 to TRBJ1-5; the match to TRBD1 covers 9 bases. V dropped 6 bases and J dropped 6; count of bases not matched to a gene: 3. The germline V gene encodes CDR1 MDHEN and CDR2 SYDVKM. The CDR3 loop spans 13 amino acids. The CDR3 DNA reads as TGTGCCAGCAGCAGACAGGGGGGTCAGCCCCAGCATTTT. Translation gives CASSRQGGQPQHF.

This sequence joins TRBV6-2 or TRBV6-3 and TRBJ2-4; D ambiguous. V lost 8 bases and J lost 0, with 5 bases in between. Germline CDR1 MNHEY, CDR2 SVGEGT. The CDR3 length is 12 residues. CDR3 region: CASGVAKNIQYF. The DNA of the CDR3 is TGTGCCAGCGGGGTAGCCAAAAACATTCAGTACTTC.

The chain employs TRBV12-3 or TRBV12-4 and TRBJ1-2; D is ambiguous. The CDR3 spans 13 residues. Trimming cost V 2 bases and J 7 bases, with 11 bases left between them. For the CDR3, the DNA is TGTGCCAGCAGTTTAAATAATGCTGGTGGCTACACCTTC. As protein: CASSLNNAGGYTF.

This chain uses TRBV6-1 with TRBJ1-4; a possible D gene is TRBD1 (6 bases). The CDR3 has 12 amino acids. Germline loops: CDR1 MNHNS, CDR2 SASEGT. The V end was cut by 11 bases, the J end by 8 bases, with 15 bases between. The CDR3 spells CAVRQDGEKLFF. The CDR3 DNA sequence: TGTGCCGTCAGACAGGATGGGGAAAAACTGTTTTTT.

This chain connects TRBV9 to TRBJ2-3, with TRBD1 matching 7 bases. The CDR3 is 17 amino acids. Germline trimming cut 4 bases from V and 3 bases from J; bases unmatched to any gene: 14. Germline-derived CDR1 and CDR2 are SGDLS and YYNGEE. The CDR3 DNA sequence: TGTGCCAGCAGCCCCGTCCGGCAGGGGGTACGTACAGATACGCAGTATTTT. Its protein is CASSPVRQGVRTDTQYF.

As regards this clonotype: This may be a read error: a much more frequent sequence differs by one nucleotide. J is TRBJ2-5 and V is TRBV30, with D perhaps TRBD1 (5 bases). The CDR3 is made up of 13 amino acids. Trimming removed 4 bases from V and 11 bases from J, with 20 bases in between. CDR1 is GTSNPN and CDR2 is SVGIG in the germline V gene (reference sequence). The DNA for the CDR3 is TGTGCCTGGACCCGCCAGGGCATGAATGAGCAGTACTTC. Its protein is CAWTRQGMNEQYF.

The genes are TRBV7-2 and TRBJ2-5, with D unresolved. This CDR3 region has 13 residues. Germline V CDR1 and CDR2: SGHTA, FQGNSA. V lost 3 bases, J lost 2 bases, and 7 bases lay in between. CDR3 in DNA: TGTGCCAGCAGCTTCCAGGTGCAAGAGACCCAGTACTTC. Amino acids: CASSFQVQETQYF.

The chain is built from TRBV28 and TRBJ2-1, with D hard to call. Trimming removed 10 bases at V and 3 bases at J, with 13 bases between. Germline values: CDR1 MDHEN, CDR2 SYDVKM. This CDR3 comprises 13 residues. In DNA, the CDR3 is TGTGCCACCAAACTACTCCTCTACAATGAGCAGTTCTTC. Amino acids: CATKLLLYNEQFF.